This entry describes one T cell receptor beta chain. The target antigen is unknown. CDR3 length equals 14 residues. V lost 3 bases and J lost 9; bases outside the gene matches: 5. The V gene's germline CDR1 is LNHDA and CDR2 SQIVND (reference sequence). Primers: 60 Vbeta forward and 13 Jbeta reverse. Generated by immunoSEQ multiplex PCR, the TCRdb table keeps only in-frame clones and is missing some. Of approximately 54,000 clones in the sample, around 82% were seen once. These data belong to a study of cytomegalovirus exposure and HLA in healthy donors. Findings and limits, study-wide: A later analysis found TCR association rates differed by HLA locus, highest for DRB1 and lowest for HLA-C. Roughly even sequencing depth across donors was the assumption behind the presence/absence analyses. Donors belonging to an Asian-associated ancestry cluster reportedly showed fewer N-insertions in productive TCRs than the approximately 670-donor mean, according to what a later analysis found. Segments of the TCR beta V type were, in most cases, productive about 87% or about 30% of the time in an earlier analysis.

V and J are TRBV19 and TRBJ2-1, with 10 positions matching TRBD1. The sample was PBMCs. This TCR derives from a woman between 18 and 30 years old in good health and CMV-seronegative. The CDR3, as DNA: TGTGCCAGTAGTATGATGACAGGGGGCGGTGAGCAGTTCTTC. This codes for CASSMMTGGGEQFF. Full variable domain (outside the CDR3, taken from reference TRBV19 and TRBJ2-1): DGGITQSPKYLFRKEGQNVTLSCEQNLNHDAMYWYRQDPGQGLRLIYYSQIVNDFQKGDIAEGYSVSREKKESFPLTVTSAQKNPTAFYLCASSMMTGGGEQFFGPGTRLTVL.